This T cell receptor (beta chain) was profiled in a study of T cell repertoires in cytomegalovirus infection. Study-level information: HLA-C-restricted CMV epitopes, recently identified, and well-studied HLA-B-restricted ones were used by the study. Indications came from public TCR beta signatures; they pointed to CMV infection and to a matching HLA type.

Trimming stripped 2 bases from V and 3 bases from J, with 12 bases between. Per germline, CDR1 MNHNS and CDR2 SASEGT. The CDR3 spans 15 residues. TCRdb re-analysed the reads in MiXCR, keeping a single row per CDR3 protein. Of fewer than 150,000 distinct CDR3 sequences listed, over 30% are singletons. This clonotype was observed at least ten times. Its specificity is not known. Study results and limitations: Public TCR beta family frequency separated CMV-and-HLA carriers, including in an independent cohort. In two of eight donors, the top clonotype was HLA-C-restricted CMV-specific.

This clonotype was sampled from a human donor in good health (CMV status not recorded). Some clones in this sample may be carry-over from other donors' samples. The rearrangement links TRBV6-1 to TRBJ2-3, with D hard to call. The sample consisted of CD8+ T cells from cultured PBMCs, taken from culture after CMV antigen stimulation. The CDR3 protein is CASSESSTSTDTQYF. The CDR3 coding sequence is TGTGCCAGCAGTGAAAGTTCCACCTCAACAGATACGCAGTATTTT.